This T cell receptor beta chain stems from a study of metastatic and nonmetastatic thyroid tumors. Across the study: Patients with malignant and benign thyroid disease provided blood and tumor or nodule tissue, whose repertoires were compared. Study-wide points: It was reportedly found that TCR beta diversity was significantly higher in malignant thyroid tumors than in benign nodules, a difference seen in both blood and tumor samples.

To note about this clone: Its antigen is currently unknown.

TCRdb re-clonotyped the PCR reads through MiXCR. The sample shows about 39,000 clones, approximately 20% of them seen only once. Patients were all untreated before their thyroid surgery. The source is a female donor with papillary thyroid cancer or a benign thyroid nodule (not recorded which). Some clones in this sample may be carry-over from other donors' samples. Material for sequencing was blood.

CDR3: CASSQEEVAYNEQFF. For the CDR3, the DNA is TGCGCCAGCAGCCAAGAAGAGGTAGCCTACAATGAGCAGTTCTTC. The V and J genes are TRBV4-1 and TRBJ2-1; D not certain. The length of the CDR3 is 15 residues. V lost 0 bases and J lost 2, with 8 bases in between. CDR1 and CDR2 from the germline V gene are MGHRA and YSYEKL.